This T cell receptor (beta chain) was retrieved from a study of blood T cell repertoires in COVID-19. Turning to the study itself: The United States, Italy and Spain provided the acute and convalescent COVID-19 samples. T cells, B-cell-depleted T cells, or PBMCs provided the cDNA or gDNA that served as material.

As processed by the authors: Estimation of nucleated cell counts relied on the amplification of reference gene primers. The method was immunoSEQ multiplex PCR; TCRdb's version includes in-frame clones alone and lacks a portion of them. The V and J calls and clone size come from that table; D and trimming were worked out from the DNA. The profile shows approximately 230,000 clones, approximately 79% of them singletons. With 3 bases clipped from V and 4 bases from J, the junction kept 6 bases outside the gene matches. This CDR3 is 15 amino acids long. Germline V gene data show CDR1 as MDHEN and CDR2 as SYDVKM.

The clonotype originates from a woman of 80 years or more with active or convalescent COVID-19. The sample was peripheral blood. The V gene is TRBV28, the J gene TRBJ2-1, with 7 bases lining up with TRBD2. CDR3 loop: CASSLSGLGYNEQFF. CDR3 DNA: TGTGCCAGCAGTTTGTCTGGACTAGGGTACAATGAGCAGTTCTTC.